This T cell receptor beta chain was sequenced during a study of beta chain features in type 1 diabetes. It was via CD45RO/CCR7/CD25/CD127/CD95/CD27 that CD4+ naive, central memory, regulatory and stem cell-like memory cells were sorted. Broader study findings: Among type 1 diabetes patients, VDJ junctions had fewer insertions and more deletions.

CDR1 and CDR2 from the germline V gene are SEHNR and FQNEAQ (reference sequence). The CDR3 contains 14 residues. The J segment lost 6 bases and the V segment lost 6 bases, leaving 6 bases of the junction unmatched. Reverse transcribing all isolated RNA meant expressed TCRB transcripts were sequenced. The method was immunoSEQ multiplex PCR; TCRdb's version includes in-frame clones alone and lacks a portion of them. The sample lists 450,000 to 600,000 clones; 30% were seen once. This clone was observed a few times. Its antigen is not known. V usage is TRBV7-9 and J usage is TRBJ1-4, with 8 bases fitting TRBD1. The sequence came from a man in his late teens or twenties in good health. The sequencing sample was made of naive CD4+ T cells from blood. The CDR3 DNA reads as TGTGCCAGCAGAATACAGGGGGTCCATGAAAAACTGTTTTTT. Translated: CASRIQGVHEKLFF.